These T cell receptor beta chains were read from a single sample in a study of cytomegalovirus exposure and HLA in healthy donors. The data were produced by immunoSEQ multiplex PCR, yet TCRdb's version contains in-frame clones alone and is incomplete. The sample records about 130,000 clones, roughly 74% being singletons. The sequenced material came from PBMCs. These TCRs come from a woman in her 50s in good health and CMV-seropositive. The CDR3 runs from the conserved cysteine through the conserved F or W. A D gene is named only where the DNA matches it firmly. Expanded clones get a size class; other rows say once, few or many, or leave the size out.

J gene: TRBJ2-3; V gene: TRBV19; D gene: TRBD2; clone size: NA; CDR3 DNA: TGTGCCAGTAATCCGAGCCGGCTAGCGGGGGCTGGGTTCACAGATACGCAGTATTTT; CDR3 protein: CASNPSRLAGAGFTDTQYF
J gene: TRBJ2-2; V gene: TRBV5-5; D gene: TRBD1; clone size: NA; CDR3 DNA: TGTACCAGCGGCCGGGACAGGGGCACCGGGGAGCTGTTTTTT; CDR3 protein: CTSGRDRGTGELFF
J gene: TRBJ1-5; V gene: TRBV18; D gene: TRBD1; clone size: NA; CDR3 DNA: TGTGCCAGCTCACCCGACCTCCGACAGGGAGCACAGCCCCAGCATTTT; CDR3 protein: CASSPDLRQGAQPQHF
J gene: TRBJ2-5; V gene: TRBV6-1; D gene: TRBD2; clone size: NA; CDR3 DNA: TGTGCCAGCAGTGCCGGACTAGCGGGGCTACAAGAGACCCAGTACTTC; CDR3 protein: CASSAGLAGLQETQYF
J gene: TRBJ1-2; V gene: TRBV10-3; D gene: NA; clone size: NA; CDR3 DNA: TGTGCCATCAGTGACAGGGACACCCGGGGCTACACCTTC; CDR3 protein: CAISDRDTRGYTF
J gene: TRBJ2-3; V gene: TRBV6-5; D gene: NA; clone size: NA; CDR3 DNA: TGTGCCAGCAGTTTCGAAAGACAGGACCCGCAGTATTTT; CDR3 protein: CASSFERQDPQYF
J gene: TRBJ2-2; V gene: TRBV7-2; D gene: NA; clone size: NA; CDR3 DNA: TGTGCCAGCAGCTTAGTGCTCGGAGACACCGGGGAGCTGTTTTTT; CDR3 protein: CASSLVLGDTGELFF
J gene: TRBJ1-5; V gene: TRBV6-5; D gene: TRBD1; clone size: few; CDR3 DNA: TGTGCCAGCAGTCCCGGGACAGGGAGGTTTCAGCCCCAGCATTTT; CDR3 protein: CASSPGTGRFQPQHF
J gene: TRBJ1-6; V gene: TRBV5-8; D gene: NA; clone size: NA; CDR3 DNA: TGTGCCAGCAGCTTGGGTCCGGGAGCACCCCTCCACTTT; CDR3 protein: CASSLGPGAPLHF
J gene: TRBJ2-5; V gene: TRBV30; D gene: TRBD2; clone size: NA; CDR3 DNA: TGTGCCTGGAATCGGCTAGCGGAAGAGACCCAGTACTTC; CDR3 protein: CAWNRLAEETQYF
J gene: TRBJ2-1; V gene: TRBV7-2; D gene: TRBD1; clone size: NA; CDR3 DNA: TGTGCCAGCAGCTTAGGACAGGGAGTCCCCAATGAGCAGTTCTTC; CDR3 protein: CASSLGQGVPNEQFF
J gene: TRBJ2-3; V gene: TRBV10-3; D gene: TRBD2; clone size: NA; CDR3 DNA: TGTGCCATCAGTGACCCCGGACTAGCGGGGTTGGATACGCAGTATTTT; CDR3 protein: CAISDPGLAGLDTQYF
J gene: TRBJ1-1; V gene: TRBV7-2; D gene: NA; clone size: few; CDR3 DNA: TGTGCCAGCAGCCCTTCTGTGAACACTGAAGCTTTCTTT; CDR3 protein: CASSPSVNTEAFF
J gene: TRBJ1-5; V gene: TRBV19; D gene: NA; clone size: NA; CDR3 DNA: TGTGCCAGTAGTCCAGGCGTTAGCAATCAGCCCCAGCATTTT; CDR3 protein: CASSPGVSNQPQHF
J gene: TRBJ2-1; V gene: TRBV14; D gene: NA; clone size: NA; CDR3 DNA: TGTGCCAGCAGCCAGCGGGGGCCTTACAATGAGCAGTTCTTC; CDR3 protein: CASSQRGPYNEQFF
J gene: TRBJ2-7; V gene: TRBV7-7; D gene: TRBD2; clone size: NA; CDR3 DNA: TGTGCCTCCTCTCCCCTAGCAACGCTAGCGGGGCTCAACGAGCAGTACTTC; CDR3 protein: CASSPLATLAGLNEQYF
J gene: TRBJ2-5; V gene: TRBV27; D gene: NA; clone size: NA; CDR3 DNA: TGTGCCAGCAGGCCGGGGATGATGAAAGAGACCCAGTACTTC; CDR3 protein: CASRPGMMKETQYF
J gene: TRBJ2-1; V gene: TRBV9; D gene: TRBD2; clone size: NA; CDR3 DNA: TGTGCCAGCAGCGTAGCCGCTGGGAGGGCAGGAGGAGGGGTCAGCAGGGAGCAGTTCTTC; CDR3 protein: CASSVAAGRAGGGVSREQFF
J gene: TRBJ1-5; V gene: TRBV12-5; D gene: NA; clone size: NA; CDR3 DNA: TGTGCTAGTGGTTTGCCAAGGAGAATCCCCGGCAAACAGCCCCAGCATTTT; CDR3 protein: CASGLPRRIPGKQPQHF
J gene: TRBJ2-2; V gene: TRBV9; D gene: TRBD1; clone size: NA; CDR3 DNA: TGTGCCAGCGGCGACAGGGTGGCCGGGGAGCTGTTTTTT; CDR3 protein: CASGDRVAGELFF
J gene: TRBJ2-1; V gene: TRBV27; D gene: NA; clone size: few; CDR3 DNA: TGTGCCAGCAGTTTGCCTGGGGCTCAGCAGTTCTTC; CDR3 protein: CASSLPGAQQFF
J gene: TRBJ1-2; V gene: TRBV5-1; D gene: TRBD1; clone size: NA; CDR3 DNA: TGCGCCAGCAGCTTGGACAGGGGGGGCTATGGCTACACCTTC; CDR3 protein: CASSLDRGGYGYTF
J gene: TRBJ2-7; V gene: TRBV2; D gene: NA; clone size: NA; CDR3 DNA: TGTGCCAGCAGTGAAGGGAGACCTGACTTTTACGAGCAGTACTTC; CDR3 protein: CASSEGRPDFYEQYF
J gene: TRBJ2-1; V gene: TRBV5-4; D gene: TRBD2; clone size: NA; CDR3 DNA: TGTGCCAGCAGCCGGGACTACTACAATGAGCAGTTCTTC; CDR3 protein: CASSRDYYNEQFF
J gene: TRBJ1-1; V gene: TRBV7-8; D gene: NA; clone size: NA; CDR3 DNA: TGTGCCAGCAGCCCCCGAGTAAACACTGAAGCTTTCTTT; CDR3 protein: CASSPRVNTEAFF
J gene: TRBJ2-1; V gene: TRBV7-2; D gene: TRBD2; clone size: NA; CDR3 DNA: TGTGCCAGCACGCGAGCGGGGGGTAGCAATGAGCAGTTCTTC; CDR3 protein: CASTRAGGSNEQFF
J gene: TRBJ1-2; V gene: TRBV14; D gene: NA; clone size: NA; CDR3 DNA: TGTGCCAGCAGCCAAGATTGGAGACTTAACTATGGCTACACCTTC; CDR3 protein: CASSQDWRLNYGYTF
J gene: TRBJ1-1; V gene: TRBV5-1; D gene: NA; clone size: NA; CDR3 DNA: TGCGCCAGCAGCGGGGGAGGCTGGACGGCATTGGCATTACCAAACACTGAAGCTTTCTTT; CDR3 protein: CASSGGGWTALALPNTEAFF
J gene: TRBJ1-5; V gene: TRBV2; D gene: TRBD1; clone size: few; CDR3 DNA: TGTGCCAGCTTCACAAATTCCGGGACAGGGGGCTTGAGCAATCAGCCCCAGCATTTT; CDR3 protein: CASFTNSGTGGLSNQPQHF
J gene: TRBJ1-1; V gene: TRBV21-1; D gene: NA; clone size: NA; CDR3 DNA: TGTGCCAGCAGCAAAAGCGCTAACAGGAGCCGCACTGAAGCTTTCTTT; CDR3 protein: CASSKSANRSRTEAFF
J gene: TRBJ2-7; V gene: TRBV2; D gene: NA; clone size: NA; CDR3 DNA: TGTGCCAGCGCCCGGGACATGGGGGGGGAGCAGTACTTC; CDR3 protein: CASARDMGGEQYF